Listed below are T cell receptor beta chains from one sample, sequenced in a study of T cells in Graves' hyperthyroidism and ophthalmopathy. TCRdb reprocessed the multiplex PCR reads via MiXCR and lists one record per CDR3 protein. This sample has about 610,000 distinct CDR3 sequences; approximately 14% occur once, and the top ten carry around 4.5%. Sequenced sample: blood. The receptors shown here come from a woman in her thirties or forties with Graves' ophthalmopathy. CDR3s include the opening cysteine and the closing phenylalanine or tryptophan. D genes are given only for firm matches. Not all rows give a size; the values are once, few, many and, for expanded clones, a class.

NA TRBJ1-1 many TRBV12-3/TRBV12-4 TGTGCCAGCAGTTTAAGGAGAACCACTGAAGCTTTCTTT CASSLRRTTEAFF
NA TRBJ1-1 few TRBV19 TGTGCCAGTAGCCGCCGGGGCCTAGAGTCGGCTTTCTTT CASSRRGLESAFF
NA TRBJ2-7 many TRBV30 TGTGCCTGGAGTCTGCTAGCTCACGAGCAGTACTTC CAWSLLAHEQYF
NA TRBJ1-2 many TRBV9 TGTGCCAGCAGCGTAGGGGGGATCGGGTATGGCTACACCTTC CASSVGGIGYGYTF
NA TRBJ2-7 many TRBV20-1 TGCAGTGCCGCATGGGCAGCTACCTACGAGCAGTACTTC CSAAWAATYEQYF
NA TRBJ1-1 NA TRBV6-2/TRBV6-3 TGTGCCAGCAGTTACTCAACAGATAGTGAAGCTTTCTTT CASSYSTDSEAFF
NA TRBJ2-1 few TRBV14 TGTGCCAGCGCGAGGGAAACCTACAATGAGCAGTTCTTC CASARETYNEQFF
TRBD1 TRBJ1-1 many TRBV6-2/TRBV6-3 TGTGCCAGCTTCCGACAGGGTAACACTGAAGCTTTCTTT CASFRQGNTEAFF
TRBD1 TRBJ1-6 few TRBV6-5 TGTGCCAGCAGTTACTCGGGACAGGGTAATTCACCCCTCCACTTT CASSYSGQGNSPLHF
NA TRBJ2-2 NA TRBV12-3/TRBV12-4 TGTGCCAGCAGTTTCGGGGATTCCGGGGAGCTGTTTTTT CASSFGDSGELFF
NA TRBJ1-1 many TRBV27 TGTGCCAGCAGTTTACATCACGGACAGATAATGAACACTGAAGCTTTCTTT CASSLHHGQIMNTEAFF
TRBD1 TRBJ2-7 many TRBV20-1 TGCAGTGCTAGGGTTGCGACAGGGCAATACGAGCAGTACTTC CSARVATGQYEQYF
NA TRBJ1-4 NA TRBV15 TGTGCCACCAGCAGAGGGCAGGGAGGAGAAAAACTGTTTTTT CATSRGQGGEKLFF
NA TRBJ1-1 few TRBV7-9 TGTGCCAGCAGCGATAGAGCCATGAACACTGAAGCTTTCTTT CASSDRAMNTEAFF
NA TRBJ1-2 many TRBV11-2 TGTGCCAGCAGCTTGGTACAGGGTGGGGATGTTGGCTACACCTTC CASSLVQGGDVGYTF
TRBD1 TRBJ2-7 many TRBV7-8 TGTGCCAGCAGCTTATCCTCCGGGACAGGGAGTCGTTACGAGCAGTACTTC CASSLSSGTGSRYEQYF
NA TRBJ2-2 few TRBV5-1 TGCGCCAGCAGTCGGTTTAACGCGAACACCGGGGAGCTGTTTTTT CASSRFNANTGELFF
NA TRBJ2-2 many TRBV19 TGTGCCAGTAGTATCAAGAGCAGGGGGGTAACCGGGGAGCTGTTTTTT CASSIKSRGVTGELFF
NA TRBJ1-2 many TRBV7-2 TGTGCCAGCAGCGACCTTGAATTCCGGTCCTATGGCTACACCTTC CASSDLEFRSYGYTF
NA TRBJ1-1 NA TRBV6-2/TRBV6-3 TGTGCCAGCACCGGACCAAGGAAGGACAGTGCAAGGAGGACTGAAGCTTTCTTT CASTGPRKDSARRTEAFF
NA TRBJ2-7 many TRBV10-3 TGTGCCATCAGTGGAACAGGGTCCACCTACGAGCAGTACTTC CAISGTGSTYEQYF
TRBD1 TRBJ2-7 few TRBV5-1 TGCGCCAGCAGCTTGTTGGACAGGGATGCCGAGCAGTACTTC CASSLLDRDAEQYF
NA TRBJ2-7 many TRBV6-1 TGTGCCAGCAGAAAGGTGGACCTTAGGGAGCAGTACTTC CASRKVDLREQYF
TRBD1 TRBJ1-1 many TRBV5-1 TGCGCCAGCAACCTTGGACAGGGGAACACTGAAGCTTTCTTT CASNLGQGNTEAFF
TRBD1 TRBJ2-6 many TRBV6-1 TGTGCCAGCAGTGGGGACAGGGAGCAACGCTCTGGGGCCAACGTCCTGACTTTC CASSGDREQRSGANVLTF
NA TRBJ2-5 many TRBV6-1 TGTGCCAGCCGGGGGAGCGGAAAGGGTGGGACCCAGTACTTC CASRGSGKGGTQYF
NA TRBJ1-1 many TRBV4-3 TGCGCCAGCAGCCCACAGGGACGGGACACTGAAGCTTTCTTT CASSPQGRDTEAFF
NA TRBJ1-2 many TRBV10-3 TGTGCCATCAGTGAAGGGGGGCGCGTCTATGGCTACACCTTC CAISEGGRVYGYTF
NA TRBJ2-7 many TRBV7-9 TGTGCCAGCAGCTCACGACAGGACTCCTACGAGCAGTACTTC CASSSRQDSYEQYF
NA TRBJ2-7 many TRBV11-2 TGTGCCAGCAGCCCACATCCTGCCTACGAGCAGTACTTC CASSPHPAYEQYF
NA TRBJ2-2 many TRBV2 TGTGCCAGCAGCCGCTCCACAGGATCTCGTAACACCGGGGAGCTGTTTTTT CASSRSTGSRNTGELFF
NA TRBJ2-3 many TRBV4-1 TGCGCCAGCAGCCAACGGCCCGGGCAGGGAAGCACAGATACGCAGTATTTT CASSQRPGQGSTDTQYF
TRBD1 TRBJ2-5 many TRBV30 TGTGCCTGGAGGAGGAGGCTAACAGGGGGGGAGACCCAGTACTTC CAWRRRLTGGETQYF
NA TRBJ1-2 many TRBV25-1 TGTGCCAGCAGTGACTCCCGAAGTATGAACTATGGCTACACCTTC CASSDSRSMNYGYTF
NA TRBJ1-3 NA TRBV18 TGTGCCAGCTCACCACCGAATCCAACAGTCGACGGGGGAAACACCATATATTTT CASSPPNPTVDGGNTIYF
TRBD1 TRBJ2-7 many TRBV2 TGTGCCAGCAGTGTGATAGGGGGCGGGCCCTACGAGCAGTACTTC CASSVIGGGPYEQYF
NA TRBJ1-1 many TRBV28 TGTGCCAGCAGTTTTACACGTTGGGACACTGAAGCTTTCTTT CASSFTRWDTEAFF
NA TRBJ1-1 NA TRBV12-3/TRBV12-4 TGTGCCAGCAGAAGATCGGGTGGCACTGAAGCTTTCTTT CASRRSGGTEAFF
TRBD1 TRBJ2-7 many TRBV2 TGTGCCAGCAGAGAGACAGGGTCACTTTCCTACGAGCAGTACTTC CASRETGSLSYEQYF
TRBD1 TRBJ2-2 NA TRBV9 TGTGCCAGCAGCCGGGACAGGGGAGGAGACACCGGGGAGCTGTTTTTT CASSRDRGGDTGELFF
NA TRBJ2-7 NA TRBV3-1 TGTGCCAGCGGCGGGGACAGCCTCTACGAGCAGTACTTC CASGGDSLYEQYF
NA TRBJ1-2 many TRBV28 TGTGCCAGCAGTTTCCTCTATGGCTACACCTTC CASSFLYGYTF
NA TRBJ2-4 NA TRBV6-1 TGTGCCAGCGGCAGGGACTCCCAAAACATTCAGTACTTC CASGRDSQNIQYF
TRBD1 TRBJ2-2 NA TRBV12-3/TRBV12-4 TGTGCCAGCAGAGCAGACAGGGGACGAACCGGGGAGCTGTTTTTT CASRADRGRTGELFF
NA TRBJ1-5 many TRBV2 TGTGCCAGCAGTGAAGTACAGGGAAGCAATCAGCCCCAGCATTTT CASSEVQGSNQPQHF
NA TRBJ1-1 many TRBV27 TGTGCCAGCAGCCGACAGACACGGGGCACTGAAGCTTTCTTT CASSRQTRGTEAFF
TRBD2 TRBJ2-7 few TRBV28 TGTGCCAGCAGTCCTTGGACTAGCCGATACAACTACGAGCAGTACTTC CASSPWTSRYNYEQYF
NA TRBJ2-2 NA TRBV11-2 TGTGCCAGCAGCTTACAGGGTAGCGGGAACACCGGGGAGCTGTTTTTT CASSLQGSGNTGELFF
TRBD1 TRBJ2-5 many TRBV20-1 TGCAGTGCTAGTGGAACAGGGGGCCAAGAGACCCAGTACTTC CSASGTGGQETQYF
TRBD2 TRBJ2-5 NA TRBV19 TGTGCCAGTAGTGAAGGAATAGCGGGAGTCGGGGAGACCCAGTACTTC CASSEGIAGVGETQYF
NA TRBJ1-2 many TRBV20-1 TGCAGTGCTAGGGTACAGGGTGGCTACACCTTC CSARVQGGYTF
TRBD2 TRBJ2-7 many TRBV20-1 TGCAGTGTCGGGACTAGCGCAGACTACGAGCAGTACTTC CSVGTSADYEQYF
NA TRBJ2-5 many TRBV6-2/TRBV6-3 TGTGCCAGCAGTCCTCGAGGGGCGATGGACCAGTACTTC CASSPRGAMDQYF
TRBD2 TRBJ2-7 many TRBV19 TGTGCCAGTAGCCCGGGACTACGTGCCTACGAGCAGTACTTC CASSPGLRAYEQYF
TRBD2 TRBJ2-7 many TRBV15 TGTGCCACCAGCAGGGGACTAGCGTCGTACGAGCAGTACTTC CATSRGLASYEQYF
TRBD1 TRBJ2-7 many TRBV7-9 TGTGCCAGCAGCTCGTTGGGGACAGGGGGCGAGCAGTACTTC CASSSLGTGGEQYF
NA TRBJ2-5 many TRBV27 TGTGCCAGCACCCGGACGGCAGGGGGAGGGGAGACCCAGTACTTC CASTRTAGGGETQYF
TRBD2 TRBJ2-7 many TRBV6-5 TGTGCCAGCAGTTACGGCGGGAGGGCCAACGAGCAGTACTTC CASSYGGRANEQYF
NA TRBJ2-7 NA TRBV28 TGTGCCAGCAGATCAGACATTCGACACGTCTACGAGCAGTACTTC CASRSDIRHVYEQYF